This TCR beta chain stems from a study of OX40 agonist ivuxolimab in advanced cancers. Study-level information: The mean age was about 61 years, ranging from about 20 to 79, with approximately 83% of participants male. Study-wide results and caveats: CD4+ T cells averaged fewer expanded clones than CD8+ T cells.

CDR3 length equals 14 residues. Trimming took 6 bases from V and 7 from J; bases not matched to a gene: 9. Germline CDR1 reads MNHEY; CDR2 reads SMNVEV (reference sequence). Assay used: immunoSEQ multiplex PCR; TCRdb lists only in-frame clones, some missing. The table shows roughly 68,000 clones, with 75% to 90% occurring only once. Turning to this clone: Its antigen is not known.

This chain links TRBV27 with TRBJ2-1; 7 bases align to TRBD2. This material consisted of CD4+ or CD8+ T cells sorted from blood, taken in a trial of the OX40 agonist ivuxolimab. The clonotype was recovered from an adult with an advanced solid tumor such as melanoma, head and neck, liver or kidney cancer. CDR3 loop: CASSPYGGGNEQFF. As DNA, the CDR3 is TGTGCCAGCAGCCCCTATGGGGGAGGGAATGAGCAGTTCTTC.